Following are 16 T cell receptor beta chains from one sample sequenced in a study of molecular identifiers for immune sequencing clone quantification. MiXCR, applied by TCRdb to the PCR reads, yields one record per CDR3 protein. This sample carries 400,000 to 600,000 distinct CDR3 sequences, around 23% of them seen once, and the ten largest clones take around 0.79%. Sequencing input: naive CD8+ T cells from blood, with Jurkat cell RNA spiked in. Subset meaning: FACS-sorted CD8+CD4-CCR7+CD45RA+ naive T cells. These receptors came from a human donor in good health. Some libraries in this study had Jurkat cell RNA spiked in.

This clonotype was recorded at least ten times. The gene calls are TRBV28 and TRBJ2-6; no clear D gene. V was shortened by 6 bases and J by 0 bases, with 9 bases between the two germline ends. The CDR3 extends over 15 amino acids. Germline loops: CDR1 MDHEN, CDR2 SYDVKM. The CDR3 loop is CASRVQRSGANVLTF. The DNA for the CDR3 is TGTGCCAGCAGAGTACAGCGCTCTGGGGCCAACGTCCTGACTTTC.

V and J are TRBV19 and TRBJ2-2, with TRBD2 as a possible D gene (6 bases). The V end was cut by 10 bases, the J end by 1 base, with 10 bases between. The CDR3 has 13 amino acids. The V gene's germline CDR1 is LNHDA and CDR2 SQIVND (reference sequence). The CDR3 coding sequence is TGTGCCACCATGGAGGGGAACACCGGGGAGCTGTTTTTT. Amino acids: CATMEGNTGELFF.

This clonotype was counted many times. This chain joins TRBV28 and TRBJ2-7; weak D call: TRBD1 (5 bases). CDR3 length: 14 residues. Trimming cost V 5 bases and J 0 bases, with 11 bases left between them. CDR1 MDHEN and CDR2 SYDVKM come from the germline V gene. CDR3 amino acids: CASSDRTSSYEQYF. The DNA of the CDR3 is TGTGCCAGCAGTGACCGGACAAGCTCCTACGAGCAGTACTTC.

This clonotype was counted ten times or more. The chain employs TRBV12-3 or TRBV12-4 and TRBJ2-5; possibly TRBD1 for D (6 bases). Trimming pared 5 bases from V and 0 bases from J, leaving 10 bases between. The CDR3 sequence is 14 residues long. CDR3 coding DNA: TGTGCCAGCAGTCCAAGACAGGACCAAGAGACCCAGTACTTC. This translates into CASSPRQDQETQYF.

This clonotype has at least ten counts. The chain combines TRBV13 with TRBJ2-5, with 7 bases identical to TRBD1. The V segment lost 3 bases and the J segment 4 bases; nucleotides outside the gene matches: 2. Germline lookup yields CDR1 PRHDT and CDR2 FYEKMQ (reference sequence). CDR3 length: 13 residues. The DNA for the CDR3 is TGTGCCAGCAGCTTCGGACAGGTAGAGACCCAGTACTTC. Protein: CASSFGQVETQYF.

The chain links TRBV4-2 to TRBJ2-5; D remains ambiguous. From germline, CDR1 is LGHNA and CDR2 YNFKEQ. This CDR3 contains 16 residues. V lost 0 bases to trimming and J lost 5 bases, with 16 bases between them. For the CDR3, the DNA is TGTGCCAGCAGCCAAGATGGCCACAGCGAGAAGGAGACCCAGTACTTC. Its protein product is CASSQDGHSEKETQYF.

The CDR3 sequence is CASRGVSGEQFF. CDR3 sequence (DNA): TGTGCCAGCAGAGGGGTGTCTGGTGAGCAGTTCTTC. The rearrangement joins TRBV2 to TRBJ2-1; TRBD1 might be the D (5 bases). In germline, CDR1 is SNHLY, CDR2 FYNNEI. V was clipped by 6 bases and J by 9 bases, with 12 bases between them. This CDR3 is built from 12 residues.

This clonotype showed up just a few times. This rearrangement joins TRBV10-1 to TRBJ2-3; 10 nucleotides line up with TRBD2. The V gene end was trimmed by 6 bases and the J gene end by 1 base; junction bases not matched to a gene: 1. Germline V CDR1 and CDR2: WNHNN, SYGVQD (reference sequence). CDR3 length: 14 amino acids. CDR3 amino acids: CASRSGRGTDTQYF. The DNA for the CDR3 is TGCGCCAGCAGGAGCGGGAGGGGCACAGATACGCAGTATTTT.

Comments on this clonotype: A clone one base away is much larger, so this may be a read error. The chain has TRBV7-9 and TRBJ2-1, with 9 bases aligning to TRBD2. Germline V CDR1 and CDR2: SEHNR, FQNEAQ (reference sequence). The trim removed 5 bases at V and 6 bases at J, leaving 8 bases unmatched. The length of the CDR3 is 15 residues. Here the CDR3 reads CASSPTGTSFNEQFF. The CDR3 coding sequence is TGTGCCAGCAGCCCTACCGGGACTAGCTTCAATGAGCAGTTCTTC.

For this clonotype: Possible read error: a much larger clone is one base away. V is TRBV4-1 and J is TRBJ1-3; D gene unclear. This CDR3 has 15 amino acids. Trimming removed 3 bases at V and 0 bases at J, with 9 bases between. Germline loops: CDR1 MGHRA, CDR2 YSYEKL. This CDR3 reads CASSHDAISGNTIYF. The CDR3 DNA reads TGCGCCAGCAGCCATGATGCCATCTCTGGAAACACCATATATTTT.

This chain links TRBV4-3 with TRBJ1-2; TRBD1 matches at 8 bases. V was clipped by 1 base and J by 10 bases; unmatched bases: 8. There are 14 residues in the CDR3. From germline, CDR1 is LGHNA and CDR2 YSLEER. For the CDR3, the DNA is TGCGCCAGCAGCCAAGCCGGGACAGGTCGTTTCTACACCTTC. As protein: CASSQAGTGRFYTF.

This chain uses TRBV4-3 with TRBJ2-7, with D possibly TRBD2 on 6 matching bases. CDR1 and CDR2 (germline): LGHNA, YSLEER. The CDR3 contains 14 residues. Trimming took 0 bases from V and 3 from J, leaving 9 bases between them. CDR3 amino acids: CASSQEEGSYEQYF. Here the CDR3 DNA reads TGCGCCAGCAGCCAAGAGGAGGGCAGCTACGAGCAGTACTTC.

The chain links TRBV3-1 to TRBJ1-1; D might be TRBD1 (5 bases). V was cut by 0 bases and J by 0 bases, with 11 bases left in between. Per the germline V gene, CDR1 is LGHDT and CDR2 is YNNKEL (reference sequence). The CDR3 is 16 amino acids. CDR3 amino acids: CASSQDRTIMNTEAFF. The CDR3 DNA reads as TGTGCCAGCAGCCAAGATAGGACAATAATGAACACTGAAGCTTTCTTT.

As to this clonotype: This may be a read error: a much more frequent sequence differs by one nucleotide. No conserved phenylalanine or tryptophan is present at the end of the CDR3, so a read error is the likely explanation. The genes are TRBV24-1 and TRBJ2-5; D call uncertain. Trimming stripped 3 bases from V and 5 bases from J, with 6 bases between. CDR1 KGHDR and CDR2 SFDVKD come from the germline V gene. The CDR3 is 12 residues long. CDR3 protein: CATSDAAETQYL. As DNA, the CDR3 is TGTGCCACCAGTGATGCGGCGGAGACCCAGTACCTC.

The V and J genes are TRBV20-1 and TRBJ2-7; TRBD2 is a possible D gene (6 bases). Germline V gene lookup returns CDR1 DFQATT and CDR2 SNEGSKA (reference sequence). Deletions cut 0 bases from V and 3 bases from J, with 24 bases between. The CDR3 consists of 18 residues. CDR3 region: CSAREGWAGPPLLYEQYF. The DNA of the CDR3 is TGCAGTGCTAGAGAAGGGTGGGCGGGACCCCCTTTACTCTACGAGCAGTACTTC.

This chain links TRBV6-2 or TRBV6-3 with TRBJ1-5, with D possibly being TRBD1 (5 bases). V was shortened by 2 bases and J by 9 bases, with 14 bases between the two germline ends. The CDR3 totals 14 residues. The germline CDR1 and CDR2 sequences are MNHEY and SVGEGT. CDR3: CASSYRDLPVPQHF. For the CDR3, the DNA is TGTGCCAGCAGTTACAGGGACCTCCCGGTGCCCCAGCATTTT.